The 28 T cell receptor beta chains listed next were all sequenced from one sample in a study of PD-1 blockade in classical Hodgkin lymphoma. The time point denotes: cycle 4 day 1 (C4D1), after more than 5 weeks of nivolumab. Following autologous stem cell transplantation, relapse occurred in every patient, and exposure to brentuximab vedotin varied. The assay was immunoSEQ multiplex PCR, and TCRdb's table has in-frame clones only and misses some. Among more than 85,000 clones, about 92% were seen once, and the ten largest hold around a fifth. The specimen was peripheral blood mononuclear cells (PBMCs), collected before the fourth cycle of nivolumab. The receptors were gathered from a human donor with classical Hodgkin lymphoma.

The chain couples TRBV28 to TRBJ1-2; weak D call: TRBD1 (6 bases). CDR1 and CDR2 (germline): MDHEN, SYDVKM. CDR3 length: 14 residues. Trimming left V 3 bases short and J 8 bases short, with 16 bases between. The CDR3, as DNA: TGTGCCAGCAGTTTTGCAGGGGAGGGGGGCGGCTACACCTTC. It encodes CASSFAGEGGGYTF.

Here the CDR3 reads CASSRQGADYGYTF. The DNA of the CDR3 is TGTGCCAGCAGCCGACAGGGGGCTGACTATGGCTACACCTTC. The rearrangement uses TRBV6-6 and TRBJ1-2, with 10 bases identical to TRBD1. The CDR3 runs 14 residues. Germline V gene data show CDR1 as MNHNY and CDR2 as SVGAGI (reference sequence). V gave up 6 bases and J gave up 3 bases; unmatched junction bases: 4.

The rearrangement joins TRBV6-1 to TRBJ1-5, with D possibly being TRBD1 (5 bases). V lost 4 bases and J lost 0, with 19 bases in between. Germline CDR1 MNHNS, CDR2 SASEGT. The CDR3 is made up of 18 amino acids. The CDR3 nucleotides read TGTGCCAGCAGTGGACAGTCCGAAAACCAATATAGCAATCAGCCCCAGCATTTT. It encodes CASSGQSENQYSNQPQHF.

The V call is TRBV4-1, the J call TRBJ2-7, with 8 bases lining up with TRBD1. Per germline, CDR1 MGHRA and CDR2 YSYEKL. Trimming at V came to 0 bases and at J to 3 bases, leaving 10 bases not matched to a gene. This CDR3 is 17 amino acids long. The CDR3 coding sequence is TGCGCCAGCAGCCAAGATCTTAGGACAGGGTTTAGCTACGAGCAGTACTTC. Translating gives CASSQDLRTGFSYEQYF.

This chain connects TRBV6-5 to TRBJ2-2; 7 nucleotides line up with TRBD1. Germline V gene sequence: CDR1 MNHEY, CDR2 SVGAGI. Trimming at V came to 0 bases and at J to 4 bases, leaving 5 bases not matched to a gene. CDR3 length: 16 residues. The CDR3 bases are TGTGCCAGCAGTTACTCACAGGGGTGGACCACCGGGGAGCTGTTTTTT. Translating it yields CASSYSQGWTTGELFF.

This rearrangement joins TRBV7-9 to TRBJ2-1; no definite D call. CDR1 SEHNR and CDR2 FQNEAQ come from the germline V gene (reference sequence). V lost 1 base, J lost 8 bases, and 9 bases lay in between. The CDR3 totals 13 residues. The CDR3 is CASSLEFPDEQFF. CDR3 in DNA: TGTGCCAGCAGCTTAGAATTTCCCGATGAGCAGTTCTTC.

The chain uses TRBV19 and TRBJ1-5, with D unresolved. The V end was cut by 2 bases, the J end by 5 bases, with 7 bases between. The CDR3 runs 13 residues. Germline V gene lookup returns CDR1 LNHDA and CDR2 SQIVND (reference sequence). DNA for the CDR3: TGTGCCAGTAGTATACTTAAGTATCAGCCCCAGCATTTT. Protein product: CASSILKYQPQHF.

This clone was observed once. The CDR3 spells CSVGFGGGANVLTF. The CDR3 DNA is TGCAGCGTTGGATTTGGGGGTGGGGCCAACGTCCTGACTTTC. V usage is TRBV29-1 and J usage is TRBJ2-6; TRBD1 or TRBD2 may be the D gene (5 bases each). The CDR3 is made up of 14 amino acids. CDR1 is SQVTM, CDR2 ANQGSEA, per germline. The germline V and J ends were trimmed by 4 bases and 3 bases, with 10 bases remaining between them.

The chain employs TRBV2 and TRBJ2-3, with TRBD2 identical over 10 bases. Per germline, CDR1 SNHLY and CDR2 FYNNEI. CDR3 length: 16 residues. J gave up 7 bases and V 0 bases, and 7 bases lay outside the gene matches. This CDR3 is CASSEASVAGGNTQYF. CDR3 coding DNA: TGTGCCAGCAGTGAAGCGTCGGTAGCGGGAGGTAATACGCAGTATTTT.

V usage is TRBV29-1 and J usage is TRBJ2-2; 10 bases fit TRBD2. This CDR3 region has 16 residues. CDR1 is SQVTM, CDR2 ANQGSEA, per germline. V shed 3 bases and J 6 bases; nucleotides not matched to a gene: 10. The CDR3 loop is CSVEMVLAGVSGELFF. The CDR3 nucleotides read TGCAGCGTTGAGATGGTCCTAGCGGGAGTATCCGGGGAGCTGTTTTTT.

The chain couples TRBV6-5 to TRBJ2-2; no reliable D call. The germline V gene encodes CDR1 MNHEY and CDR2 SVGAGI. Trimming cost V 2 bases and J 2 bases, with 0 bases left between them. The CDR3 is 12 amino acids. In DNA, the CDR3 is TGTGCCAGCAGTTACAACACCGGGGAGCTGTTTTTT. Translated, it gives CASSYNTGELFF.

This clone was seen a few times. The chain has TRBV19 and TRBJ2-2; D unresolved. The germline CDR1 and CDR2 sequences are LNHDA and SQIVND (reference sequence). The CDR3 has 18 amino acids. The V end was cut by 4 bases, the J end by 5 bases, with 23 bases between. CDR3 loop: CASSTQTLKGIGTGELFF. The CDR3 coding sequence is TGTGCCAGTAGTACTCAAACCCTAAAGGGAATTGGAACCGGGGAGCTGTTTTTT.

The sample holds a few counts of this clone. The J gene is TRBJ1-2, the V gene TRBV11-2; D may be TRBD1 (5 bases). This CDR3 comprises 17 residues. Germline-derived CDR1 and CDR2 are SGHAT and FQNNGV. V dropped 7 bases and J dropped 8 bases, with 29 bases sitting between them. CDR3 residues: CASTPRNPRAGGRGYTF. The CDR3 DNA reads TGTGCCAGCACCCCGCGGAACCCCCGCGCGGGGGGACGCGGCTACACCTTC. Looking up the rest from reference TRBV11-2 and TRBJ1-2 gives the full variable domain: EAGVAQSPRYKIIEKRQSVAFWCNPISGHATLYWYQQILGQGPKLLIQFQNNGVVDDSQLPKDRFSAERLKGVDSTLKIQPAKLEDSAVYLCASTPRNPRAGGRGYTFGSGTRLTVV.

The V and J genes are TRBV2 and TRBJ2-7; D may correspond to TRBD1 or TRBD2 (6 bases each). Trimming cost V 6 bases and J 0 bases, with 9 bases left between them. Germline loops: CDR1 SNHLY, CDR2 FYNNEI. The CDR3 contains 13 residues. CDR3 protein: CASSAGHSYEQYF. The DNA for the CDR3 is TGTGCCAGCAGCGCGGGACACTCCTACGAGCAGTACTTC.

On this clone itself: A read error may account for a junction end that differs from germline. This chain connects TRBV4-2 to TRBJ2-5; TRBD1 matches 8 bases. This CDR3 spans 13 amino acids. Germline-derived CDR1 and CDR2 are LGHNA and YNFKEQ. CDR3 nucleotides: TGTGCCAGCAGCCAAAGCGGCGAGGACAGGGCCCACTTC. As protein: CASSQSGEDRAHF.

The CDR3 DNA sequence: TGTGCCAGCAGCTCCCGGACTAGCGGTTACAATGAGCAGTTCTTC. Translating gives CASSSRTSGYNEQFF. V and J are TRBV9 and TRBJ2-1; 10 nucleotides agree with TRBD2. V shed 4 bases and J 4 bases; nucleotides not matched to a gene: 5. The CDR3 spans 15 residues. CDR1 is SGDLS and CDR2 is YYNGEE in the germline V gene. Variable domain in full (rest from reference TRBV9 and TRBJ2-1): DSGVTQTPKHLITATGQRVTLRCSPRSGDLSVYWYQQSLDQGLQFLIQYYNGEERAKGNILERFSAQQFPDLHSELNLSSLELGDSALYFCASSSRTSGYNEQFFGPGTRLTVL.

As regards this clone: The sample contains more than one DNA sequence encoding this CDR3. The rearrangement uses TRBV13 and TRBJ1-1; TRBD1 might be the D (5 bases). This CDR3 is 15 amino acids long. Trimming took off 0 bases at V and 4 bases at J, with 12 bases between the two ends. Germline V gene sequence: CDR1 PRHDT, CDR2 FYEKMQ (reference sequence). This CDR3 reads CASSLGGRGSTEAFF. The CDR3 DNA is TGTGCCAGCAGCTTAGGTGGTCGGGGGAGCACTGAAGCTTTCTTT.

The chain recombines TRBV25-1 with TRBJ2-7; a weak D match, TRBD2 (6 bases). V lost 4 bases to trimming and J lost 5 bases, with 12 bases between them. This CDR3 spans 13 amino acids. Germline CDR1 is MGHDK and CDR2 is SYGVNS. CDR3 protein: CASSADGRHEQYF. Here the CDR3 DNA reads TGTGCCAGCAGTGCCGACGGGAGACACGAGCAGTACTTC.

This clone was seen once. CDR3 DNA sequence: TGCGCCAGCAGCTCAGACAGGGGCTCTTCACCCCTCCACTTT. As protein: CASSSDRGSSPLHF. The chain links TRBV5-1 to TRBJ1-6, with 8 nucleotides matching TRBD1. CDR1 is SGHRS, CDR2 YFSETQ, per germline. The CDR3 has 14 residues. V was pared by 3 bases and J by 9 bases, with 5 bases of the junction left unmatched.

The chain has TRBV15 and TRBJ1-2, with D possibly TRBD1 on 5 matching bases. The CDR3 consists of 17 residues. Trimming left V 0 bases short and J 8 bases short, with 22 bases between. Germline assignment: CDR1 LNHNV and CDR2 YYDKDF (reference sequence). CDR3 coding DNA: TGTGCCACCAGCAGAGATGGGACCCTGGACGTGCTCCGCGGCTACACCTTC. This sequence encodes CATSRDGTLDVLRGYTF. The whole variable domain, filled in from reference TRBV15 and TRBJ1-2, reads DAMVIQNPRYQVTQFGKPVTLSCSQTLNHNVMYWYQQKSSQAPKLLFHYYDKDFNNEADTPDNFQSRRPNTSFCFLDIRSPGLGDTAMYLCATSRDGTLDVLRGYTFGSGTRLTVV.

This rearrangement joins TRBV6-5 to TRBJ1-2; D ambiguous. Trimming pared 1 base from V and 1 base from J, leaving 7 bases between. From germline, CDR1 is MNHEY and CDR2 SVGAGI. The CDR3 covers 14 residues. The DNA of the CDR3 is TGTGCCAGCAGTTACTACAGTTTTAACTATGGCTACACCTTC. It is translated as CASSYYSFNYGYTF.

The rearrangement links TRBV4-1 to TRBJ2-2; the D gene is possibly TRBD1 (5 bases). The germline gives CDR1 MGHRA, CDR2 YSYEKL. V dropped 1 base and J dropped 2 bases, with 11 bases sitting between them. The CDR3 is 16 residues long. This CDR3 is CASSQVQGANTGELFF. CDR3 DNA sequence: TGCGCCAGCAGCCAAGTCCAGGGCGCAAACACCGGGGAGCTGTTTTTT.

This rearrangement joins TRBV6-5 to TRBJ2-7, with D perhaps matching TRBD1 (6 bases). This CDR3 comprises 14 residues. The V end lost 6 bases, the J end lost 3 bases, and 15 bases lay between the germline ends. The germline V gene encodes CDR1 MNHEY and CDR2 SVGAGI. The CDR3 nucleotides are TGTGCCAGCAGCCGCGACAGGTTCCGCTACGAGCAGTACTTC. This encodes CASSRDRFRYEQYF.

This chain joins TRBV30 and TRBJ2-3; 8 bases match TRBD1. The V and J ends lost 5 bases and 4 bases, in that order; junction bases with no gene match: 5. CDR3 size: 13 residues. Germline V gives CDR1 GTSNPN, CDR2 SVGIG (reference sequence). CDR3 bases: TGTGCCTGGGGACAGGGCATATCAGATACGCAGTATTTT. This translates into CAWGQGISDTQYF.

The chain employs TRBV28 and TRBJ2-3, with 10 bases lining up with TRBD1. This CDR3 has 17 amino acids. The V and J ends lost 4 bases and 5 bases, in that order; junction bases with no gene match: 12. Germline CDR1 MDHEN, CDR2 SYDVKM. CDR3 sequence: CASSWAWDRGGVDTQYF. DNA of the CDR3: TGTGCCAGCAGTTGGGCCTGGGACAGGGGAGGAGTAGATACGCAGTATTTT. The full variable domain, in which reference TRBV28 and TRBJ2-3 provide the parts outside the CDR3, is DVKVTQSSRYLVKRTGEKVFLECVQDMDHENMFWYRQDPGLGLRLIYFSYDVKMKEKGDIPEGYSVSREKKERFSLILESASTNQTSMYLCASSWAWDRGGVDTQYFGPGTRLTVL.

The chain is built from TRBV7-6 and TRBJ1-4; D unclear. The CDR3 is made up of 15 amino acids. V gave up 4 bases and J gave up 4 bases, with 13 bases separating them. Germline CDR1 reads SGHVS; CDR2 reads FNYEAQ. CDR3 nucleotide sequence: TGTGCCAGCAGCTCCGACCACAGATTTAATGAAAAACTGTTTTTT. Protein sequence: CASSSDHRFNEKLFF.

The rearrangement uses TRBV28 and TRBJ1-4; TRBD1 might be the D (5 bases). The CDR3 has 14 amino acids. CDR1 and CDR2 (germline): MDHEN, SYDVKM. V lost 7 bases, J lost 9 bases, and 18 bases lay in between. Here the CDR3 DNA reads TGTGCCAGCACCAAAGGACATTCGCCACAAAAACTGTTTTTT. Protein product: CASTKGHSPQKLFF.

The V gene is TRBV12-5, the J gene TRBJ2-7; 10 bases line up with TRBD2. Germline trimming cut 1 base from V and 7 bases from J; bases unmatched to any gene: 1. Germline V gene data show CDR1 as LGHNT and CDR2 as FRNRAP. The CDR3 covers 13 residues. The CDR3 reads CASGLGTSGEQYF. The DNA of the CDR3 is TGTGCTAGTGGTTTGGGGACTAGCGGAGAGCAGTACTTC.